The 5 T cell receptor beta chains below were found in one sample sequenced in a study of T cell responses to AZD1222 COVID-19 vaccine. TCRdb's copy holds only in-frame clones and misses some; the assay was immunoSEQ multiplex PCR. There are over 110,000 clones in the sample; roughly 93% occur only once, and over 8.5% lies in the top ten. Sequenced material: peripheral blood, taken 28 days after the second AZD1222 dose. These receptors all come from an adult who received the AZD1222 COVID-19 vaccine.

This clone was picked up one time. The V and J genes are TRBV5-6 and TRBJ1-5; D is possibly TRBD1 (5 bases). CDR1 is SGHDT, CDR2 YYEEEE, per germline. The CDR3 runs to 17 residues. The V end was cut by 2 bases, the J end by 6 bases, with 21 bases between. The CDR3 DNA sequence: TGTGCCAGCAGCTTTGGGCAGGGAGGGAAAAGAGGTCAGCCCCAGCATTTT. Protein product: CASSFGQGGKRGQPQHF. Complete variable domain (other parts from reference TRBV5-6 and TRBJ1-5): DAGVTQSPTHLIKTRGQQVTLRCSPKSGHDTVSWYQQALGQGPQFIFQYYEEEERQRGNFPDRFSGHQFPNYSSELNVNALLLGDSALYLCASSFGQGGKRGQPQHFGDGTRLSIL.

The V and J genes are TRBV7-2 and TRBJ2-7, with 9 bases lining up with TRBD1. Germline CDR1 is SGHTA and CDR2 is FQGNSA. This CDR3 has 13 residues. The J segment lost 7 bases and the V segment lost 5 bases, leaving 6 bases of the junction unmatched. CDR3 sequence: CASSMGQGREQYV. CDR3 nucleotide sequence: TGTGCCAGCAGCATGGGACAGGGCAGGGAGCAGTACGTC.

The count of this clone is one. The chain is built from TRBV19 and TRBJ1-1; D may be TRBD1 (5 bases). In germline, CDR1 is LNHDA, CDR2 SQIVND (reference sequence). The CDR3 covers 13 residues. The germline V and J ends were trimmed by 9 bases and 12 bases, with 23 bases remaining between them. CDR3 coding DNA: TGTGCCAGCAGCTTGGAGCAGACAGCGCAAACTTTCTTT. Its protein is CASSLEQTAQTFF.

The CDR3 sequence: CASSLGGSNENTIYF. The CDR3, as DNA: TGTGCCAGCAGCTTAGGAGGCTCAAACGAAAACACCATATATTTT. This chain links TRBV7-2 with TRBJ1-3; no clear D. This CDR3 spans 15 amino acids. The V end lost 1 base, the J end lost 6 bases, and 13 bases lay between the germline ends. In germline, CDR1 is SGHTA, CDR2 FQGNSA.

The genes are TRBV7-8 and TRBJ1-1, with D perhaps matching TRBD1 (5 bases). Germline V gene data show CDR1 as SGHVS and CDR2 as FQNEAQ. The CDR3 covers 15 residues. V lost 5 bases and J lost 0, with 13 bases in between. Here the CDR3 reads CASSAQSTVNTEAFF. CDR3 sequence (DNA): TGTGCCAGCAGCGCTCAATCGACAGTGAACACTGAAGCTTTCTTT. Combining the CDR3 with reference TRBV7-8 and TRBJ1-1 gives the whole variable domain GAGVSQSPRYKVAKRGQDVALRCDPISGHVSLFWYQQALGQGPEFLTYFQNEAQLDKSGLPSDRFFAERPEGSVSTLKIQRTQQEDSAVYLCASSAQSTVNTEAFFGQGTRLTVV.